The rows below give T cell receptor beta chains drawn from one sample of a study of blood T cells in healthy people across ages. Each CDR3 protein gets one entry after TCRdb re-called the 5' RACE reads with MiXCR. The sample records just over 1 million distinct CDR3 sequences, 40% to 45% being singletons. The sequenced material came from blood. Receptors originate from a woman in her sixties in good health. The CDR3 runs from the conserved cysteine through the conserved F or W. Each record gives: V gene, J gene, D gene, clone size, CDR3 DNA, CDR3 protein. A D gene is named only where the DNA matches it firmly. Part of the rows lack a size; the others show once, few, many or a class for expanded clones.

v_gene: TRBV6-1; j_gene: TRBJ2-1; d_gene: TRBD1; abundance: -; CDR3nt: TGTGCCAGCCAGACAGGGCCTTACAATGAGCAGTTCTTC; CDR3aa: CASQTGPYNEQFF
v_gene: TRBV29-1; j_gene: TRBJ2-7; d_gene: TRBD1; abundance: few; CDR3nt: TGCAGCGTCGCAGGGGGAGTCTCCTACGAGCAGTACTTC; CDR3aa: CSVAGGVSYEQYF
v_gene: TRBV12-3/TRBV12-4; j_gene: TRBJ2-7; d_gene: TRBD1; abundance: few; CDR3nt: TGTGCCAGCAGCCTGGCCGACAGGGGATTTGGGTACGAGCAGTACTTC; CDR3aa: CASSLADRGFGYEQYF
v_gene: TRBV11-2; j_gene: TRBJ2-1; d_gene: TRBD2; abundance: few; CDR3nt: TGTGCCAGCAGGGGGGGACTAGCGGGAGTCCATGAGCAGTTCTTC; CDR3aa: CASRGGLAGVHEQFF
v_gene: TRBV12-2; j_gene: TRBJ2-7; d_gene: -; abundance: -; CDR3nt: TGTGCAAGTCGCTTAGCGCATCAAAACCAGGGGGGCTCGTCCTACGAGCAGTACTTC; CDR3aa: CASRLAHQNQGGSSYEQYF
v_gene: TRBV20-1; j_gene: TRBJ2-1; d_gene: TRBD2; abundance: few; CDR3nt: TGCAGTGCTAGCGGCGCGGGAGGGTTTTACAATGAGCAGTTCTTC; CDR3aa: CSASGAGGFYNEQFF
v_gene: TRBV15; j_gene: TRBJ2-4; d_gene: -; abundance: -; CDR3nt: TGTGCCACCAGCAGAGATAGAGCAGGGTCCAAAAACATTCAGTACTTC; CDR3aa: CATSRDRAGSKNIQYF
v_gene: TRBV28; j_gene: TRBJ1-6; d_gene: -; abundance: -; CDR3nt: TGTGCCAGCAGTTACTCCGGGGGGGATTCACCCCTCCACTTT; CDR3aa: CASSYSGGDSPLHF
v_gene: TRBV5-6; j_gene: TRBJ1-2; d_gene: -; abundance: few; CDR3nt: TGTGCCAGCAGCTTGTCTCAGGGAGGCCCCGTTAACTATGGCTACACCTTC; CDR3aa: CASSLSQGGPVNYGYTF
v_gene: TRBV3-1; j_gene: TRBJ2-1; d_gene: TRBD2; abundance: -; CDR3nt: TGTGCCAGCAGCCATCACCTTGGGACTAGCGCTACTGAGCAGTTCTTC; CDR3aa: CASSHHLGTSATEQFF
v_gene: TRBV13; j_gene: TRBJ2-1; d_gene: -; abundance: -; CDR3nt: TGTGCCAGGGTAGGGGCCAATGAGCAGTTCTTC; CDR3aa: CARVGANEQFF
v_gene: TRBV5-1; j_gene: TRBJ2-7; d_gene: TRBD1; abundance: few; CDR3nt: TGCGCCAGCAGCTTGGCCAGTGGACAGGGAGTCGAGCAGTACTTC; CDR3aa: CASSLASGQGVEQYF
v_gene: TRBV27; j_gene: TRBJ2-7; d_gene: -; abundance: few; CDR3nt: TGTGCCAGCAGTGTATCGGTGTTCTACGAGCAGTACTTC; CDR3aa: CASSVSVFYEQYF
v_gene: TRBV7-3; j_gene: TRBJ2-5; d_gene: TRBD1; abundance: few; CDR3nt: TGTGCCAGCAGCATCCGGGACAGGTCGGAGACCCAGTACTTC; CDR3aa: CASSIRDRSETQYF
v_gene: TRBV7-9; j_gene: TRBJ2-2; d_gene: -; abundance: -; CDR3nt: TGTGCCAGCAGCGTCACAGGGAGCACCGGGGAGCTGTTTTTT; CDR3aa: CASSVTGSTGELFF
v_gene: TRBV27; j_gene: TRBJ2-2; d_gene: -; abundance: -; CDR3nt: TGTGCCAGCAACTCCCCCGGCACCGGGGAGCTGTTTTTT; CDR3aa: CASNSPGTGELFF
v_gene: TRBV11-1; j_gene: TRBJ2-3; d_gene: -; abundance: few; CDR3nt: TGTGCCAGCAGATCAACTGGGGGTACGCAGTATTTT; CDR3aa: CASRSTGGTQYF
v_gene: TRBV3-1; j_gene: TRBJ2-1; d_gene: TRBD2; abundance: -; CDR3nt: TGTGCCAGCAGCCTGGGACTAGCGGGATGGGAATTCTCCTACAATGAGCAGTTCTTC; CDR3aa: CASSLGLAGWEFSYNEQFF
v_gene: TRBV6-1; j_gene: TRBJ1-5; d_gene: TRBD1; abundance: -; CDR3nt: TGTGCCAGCAGTGCAAGACAGTGGCCCATGACAGGGAAGCATTTT; CDR3aa: CASSARQWPMTGKHF
v_gene: TRBV29-1; j_gene: TRBJ2-2; d_gene: -; abundance: few; CDR3nt: TGCAGCGTTGAAAACGATCGGGTTAACACCGGGGAGCTGTTTTTT; CDR3aa: CSVENDRVNTGELFF
v_gene: TRBV2; j_gene: TRBJ2-5; d_gene: -; abundance: -; CDR3nt: TGTGCCAGCAGTGTCTGGGAGACCCAGTACTTC; CDR3aa: CASSVWETQYF
v_gene: TRBV15; j_gene: TRBJ1-5; d_gene: TRBD1; abundance: few; CDR3nt: TGTGCCACCAGCAGATACCGACAGGGGAATCAGCCCCAGCATTTT; CDR3aa: CATSRYRQGNQPQHF
v_gene: TRBV6-2/TRBV6-3; j_gene: TRBJ2-1; d_gene: -; abundance: once; CDR3nt: TGTGCCAGCAAGAATGTAGCGATGATCAATGAGCAGTTCTTC; CDR3aa: CASKNVAMINEQFF
v_gene: TRBV4-1; j_gene: TRBJ2-1; d_gene: TRBD2; abundance: -; CDR3nt: TGCGCCAGCAGCCATCCCGGGACTAGCGGGACCTACAATGAGCAGTTCTTC; CDR3aa: CASSHPGTSGTYNEQFF
v_gene: TRBV29-1; j_gene: TRBJ2-5; d_gene: TRBD2; abundance: -; CDR3nt: TGCAGCGTTCAGAATCCCCTAGCGGGGATCCAAGAGACCCAGTACTTC; CDR3aa: CSVQNPLAGIQETQYF
v_gene: TRBV11-2; j_gene: TRBJ2-6; d_gene: TRBD2; abundance: -; CDR3nt: TGTGCCAGCAGCTTAAGACTAGCGCAACCTATTAACTCTGGGGCCAACGTCCTGACTTTC; CDR3aa: CASSLRLAQPINSGANVLTF
v_gene: TRBV4-1; j_gene: TRBJ2-5; d_gene: -; abundance: -; CDR3nt: TGCGCCGGCAGCCAAGTGGTTGGGGTACCCGCGGAGACCCAGTACTTC; CDR3aa: CAGSQVVGVPAETQYF
v_gene: TRBV28; j_gene: TRBJ1-5; d_gene: -; abundance: -; CDR3nt: TGTGCCAGCAGTTTATACAGGGTAGTCAACCAGCCCCAGCATTTT; CDR3aa: CASSLYRVVNQPQHF
v_gene: TRBV3-1; j_gene: TRBJ2-1; d_gene: -; abundance: many; CDR3nt: TGTGCCAGCAGCCAAGGGATTGGCGGGTCGACTAAGGCTGTGAATGAGCAGTTCTTC; CDR3aa: CASSQGIGGSTKAVNEQFF
v_gene: TRBV20-1; j_gene: TRBJ1-1; d_gene: TRBD1; abundance: -; CDR3nt: TGCAGTGCCGGGGACAGGGGAGGGCTGAACACTGAAGCTTTCTTT; CDR3aa: CSAGDRGGLNTEAFF
v_gene: TRBV5-4; j_gene: TRBJ2-1; d_gene: -; abundance: few; CDR3nt: TGTGCCAGCAGTTGGGGGGGGGGCGAGAGGGGCAATGAGCAGTTCTTC; CDR3aa: CASSWGGGERGNEQFF
v_gene: TRBV14; j_gene: TRBJ2-7; d_gene: TRBD2; abundance: -; CDR3nt: TGTGCCAGCAGCCAAGACCTAGCGGGAGTCGGCGAGCAGTACTTC; CDR3aa: CASSQDLAGVGEQYF
v_gene: TRBV27; j_gene: TRBJ1-5; d_gene: TRBD1; abundance: few; CDR3nt: TGTGCCAGCAGTTCTACGGGACAGATGAGGGGTCAGCCCCAGCATTTT; CDR3aa: CASSSTGQMRGQPQHF
v_gene: TRBV12-3/TRBV12-4; j_gene: TRBJ1-4; d_gene: -; abundance: -; CDR3nt: TGTGCCAGCAGTTTAGGTGAGGGGGTCGATGAAAAACTGTTTTTT; CDR3aa: CASSLGEGVDEKLFF
v_gene: TRBV27; j_gene: TRBJ1-4; d_gene: -; abundance: -; CDR3nt: TGTGCCAGCAAAATTCTGGGGGCCGGAGAAAAACTGTTTTTT; CDR3aa: CASKILGAGEKLFF
v_gene: TRBV6-1; j_gene: TRBJ1-2; d_gene: -; abundance: -; CDR3nt: TGTGCCAGCAGTGATGGAGGAGTAAGCGGGGCTTATGGCTACACCTTC; CDR3aa: CASSDGGVSGAYGYTF
v_gene: TRBV10-3; j_gene: TRBJ1-1; d_gene: -; abundance: -; CDR3nt: TGTGCCATCAGTCTGGACGGAGCGGACACTGAAGCTTTCTTT; CDR3aa: CAISLDGADTEAFF
v_gene: TRBV14; j_gene: TRBJ2-7; d_gene: -; abundance: -; CDR3nt: TGTGCCAGCAGCCAAGAGGTAGGGGCCTACGGGCAGTACTTC; CDR3aa: CASSQEVGAYGQYF
v_gene: TRBV4-2; j_gene: TRBJ2-1; d_gene: TRBD2; abundance: few; CDR3nt: TGTGCCAGCAGCCCAGAAGCCCCCCTAGCGGGAGGTTACAATGAGCAGTTCTTC; CDR3aa: CASSPEAPLAGGYNEQFF
v_gene: TRBV4-3; j_gene: TRBJ2-3; d_gene: -; abundance: -; CDR3nt: TGCGCCAGCAGCCAAGGAAGGCCAGGGGATACGCAGTATTTT; CDR3aa: CASSQGRPGDTQYF
v_gene: TRBV11-2; j_gene: TRBJ2-7; d_gene: -; abundance: -; CDR3nt: TGTGCCAGCAGCTTGGGGTCCACAGGGTTGATCCATTACGAGCAGTACTTC; CDR3aa: CASSLGSTGLIHYEQYF
v_gene: TRBV11-2; j_gene: TRBJ2-7; d_gene: TRBD1; abundance: few; CDR3nt: TGTGCCAGCAGCCATGGACAGGGAGGAGCCCTTTCCTACGAGCAGTACTTC; CDR3aa: CASSHGQGGALSYEQYF
v_gene: TRBV6-6; j_gene: TRBJ2-1; d_gene: TRBD2; abundance: -; CDR3nt: TGTGCCAGCAGACCCGGGACTAGCGGGGATTACAATGAGCAGTTCTTC; CDR3aa: CASRPGTSGDYNEQFF
v_gene: TRBV5-1; j_gene: TRBJ2-3; d_gene: -; abundance: -; CDR3nt: TGCGCCAGCAGCTTGCTACCTACGACAAGTGAGGATACGCAGTATTTT; CDR3aa: CASSLLPTTSEDTQYF
v_gene: TRBV5-6; j_gene: TRBJ2-4; d_gene: TRBD2; abundance: -; CDR3nt: TGTGCCAGCAGCCATGGGACTAGCGGGACCAAAAACATTCAGTACTTC; CDR3aa: CASSHGTSGTKNIQYF
v_gene: TRBV20-1; j_gene: TRBJ2-4; d_gene: -; abundance: few; CDR3nt: TGCAGTGCGTCCCAGGGGGGCAGGGCCAAAAACATTCAGTACTTC; CDR3aa: CSASQGGRAKNIQYF
v_gene: TRBV2; j_gene: TRBJ2-7; d_gene: -; abundance: few; CDR3nt: TGTGCCAGCAAACGAGACGAGCAGTACTTC; CDR3aa: CASKRDEQYF
v_gene: TRBV6-2/TRBV6-3; j_gene: TRBJ2-7; d_gene: TRBD2; abundance: few; CDR3nt: TGTGCCAGCAGCTCCGCCCGAGCGGGAGTTAACCCCTACGAGCAGTACTTC; CDR3aa: CASSSARAGVNPYEQYF
v_gene: TRBV2; j_gene: TRBJ2-5; d_gene: -; abundance: -; CDR3nt: TGTGCCAGCAGTGAAGCCTCATCGAGGGACCCCCAGTACTTC; CDR3aa: CASSEASSRDPQYF
v_gene: TRBV28; j_gene: TRBJ2-7; d_gene: TRBD2; abundance: few; CDR3nt: TGTGCCAGCAGCCCTAGCGGGGGTATCCCATCCTACGAGCAGTACTTC; CDR3aa: CASSPSGGIPSYEQYF